One T cell receptor (beta chain) is described in this entry. The sample holds other DNA sequences that translate to the same CDR3. Every subset's genomic DNA went evenly onto several immunoSEQ plates. Sequencing of unsorted PBMC DNA was carried out using ten immunoSEQ deep assay plates. TCRdb keeps only in-frame clones here, not all; method: immunoSEQ multiplex PCR. The sample carries fewer than 600,000 clones, more than 75% recorded once. The germline gives CDR1 SGHRS, CDR2 YFSETQ. The V and J ends lost 4 bases and 8 bases, in that order; junction bases with no gene match: 5. This CDR3 comprises 14 residues. The source of the sample is a study of shared clonotypes between healthy human individuals.

This rearrangement joins TRBV5-1 to TRBJ1-4; 10 bases align to TRBD1. The receptor's source is a woman aged 40 to 49 in good health. Some clones in this sample may be carry-over from other donors' samples. Sample: PBMCs. The CDR3 protein is CASSLGTGDEKLFF. For the CDR3, the DNA is TGCGCCAGCAGCCTCGGGACAGGGGACGAAAAACTGTTTTTT.